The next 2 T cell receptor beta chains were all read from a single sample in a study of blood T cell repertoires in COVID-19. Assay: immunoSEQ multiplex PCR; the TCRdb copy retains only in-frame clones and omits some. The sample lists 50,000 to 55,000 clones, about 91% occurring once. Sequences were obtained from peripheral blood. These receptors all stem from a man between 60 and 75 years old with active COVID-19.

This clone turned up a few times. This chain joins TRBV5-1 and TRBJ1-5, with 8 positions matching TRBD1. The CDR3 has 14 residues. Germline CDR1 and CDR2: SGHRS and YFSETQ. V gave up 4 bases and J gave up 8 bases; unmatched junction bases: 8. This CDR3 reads CASSPQGAGEPQHF. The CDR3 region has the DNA TGCGCCAGCAGCCCCCAGGGGGCAGGGGAGCCCCAGCATTTT.

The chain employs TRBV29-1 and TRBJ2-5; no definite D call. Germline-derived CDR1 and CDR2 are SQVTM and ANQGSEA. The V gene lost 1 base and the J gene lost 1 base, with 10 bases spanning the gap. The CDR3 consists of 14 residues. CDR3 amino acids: CSVEGLYSQETQYF. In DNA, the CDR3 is TGCAGCGTTGAAGGGCTGTACAGCCAAGAGACCCAGTACTTC.